These T cell receptor beta chains were read from a single sample in a study of CD8 T cells in Susac syndrome. Each CDR3 protein gets one entry after TCRdb re-called the immunoSEQ multiplex PCR reads with MiXCR. The profile shows approximately 19,000 distinct CDR3 sequences, roughly 95% of them singletons. Sequencing input: CD8+ T cells from PBMCs. Receptor source: a human donor in good health. Each CDR3 is given with its conserved first and last residue. The order of the fields is clone size, J gene, V gene, D gene, CDR3 protein, CDR3 DNA. D genes are given only for firm matches. The size entry is marked missing in some rows and otherwise reads once, few, many or a size class.

abundance: -; j_gene: TRBJ1-5; v_gene: TRBV19; d_gene: TRBD1; CDR3aa: CASRGTGQGHQPQHF; CDR3nt: TGTGCCAGTAGAGGAACGGGACAGGGACATCAGCCCCAGCATTTT
abundance: -; j_gene: TRBJ2-3; v_gene: TRBV20-1; d_gene: -; CDR3aa: CSVGLSTDTQYF; CDR3nt: TGCAGTGTCGGACTATCCACAGATACGCAGTATTTT
abundance: -; j_gene: TRBJ2-1; v_gene: TRBV7-9; d_gene: -; CDR3aa: CASRNLAHNNEQFF; CDR3nt: TGTGCCAGCCGAAACCTAGCCCACAACAATGAGCAGTTCTTC
abundance: -; j_gene: TRBJ2-2; v_gene: TRBV18; d_gene: -; CDR3aa: CASSPVVEGTRRGSCFF; CDR3nt: -
abundance: -; j_gene: TRBJ1-5; v_gene: TRBV27; d_gene: -; CDR3aa: CASSPPGINQPQHF; CDR3nt: TGTGCCAGCAGCCCCCCCGGGATAAATCAGCCCCAGCATTTT
abundance: -; j_gene: TRBJ2-2; v_gene: TRBV27; d_gene: -; CDR3aa: CASSYTSFANTGELFF; CDR3nt: TGTGCCAGCAGTTATACTTCTTTTGCGAACACCGGGGAGCTGTTTTTT
abundance: -; j_gene: TRBJ1-5; v_gene: TRBV15; d_gene: -; CDR3aa: CATSREENSNQPQHF; CDR3nt: TGTGCCACCAGCAGAGAAGAAAATAGCAATCAGCCCCAGCATTTT
abundance: -; j_gene: TRBJ2-7; v_gene: TRBV28; d_gene: -; CDR3aa: CASRPSWARDEQYF; CDR3nt: TGTGCCAGCAGGCCCTCGTGGGCTAGGGACGAGCAGTACTTC
abundance: -; j_gene: TRBJ2-3; v_gene: TRBV20-1; d_gene: TRBD2; CDR3aa: CSARALWRLAGGPDTQYF; CDR3nt: TGCAGTGCTAGAGCCCTCTGGAGACTAGCGGGAGGGCCAGATACGCAGTATTTT
abundance: -; j_gene: TRBJ1-5; v_gene: TRBV7-9; d_gene: -; CDR3aa: CASSLGAEGDNQPQHF; CDR3nt: TGTGCCAGCAGCTTAGGGGCAGAGGGAGACAATCAGCCCCAGCATTTT
abundance: -; j_gene: TRBJ2-7; v_gene: TRBV5-1; d_gene: TRBD1; CDR3aa: CASRNPGQGAYEQYF; CDR3nt: TGCGCCAGCAGAAATCCGGGACAGGGGGCCTACGAGCAGTACTTC
abundance: few; j_gene: TRBJ2-7; v_gene: TRBV6-6; d_gene: TRBD1; CDR3aa: CASSYSAGQEYEQYF; CDR3nt: TGTGCCAGCAGTTACTCGGCGGGACAGGAGTACGAGCAGTACTTC
abundance: once; j_gene: TRBJ2-7; v_gene: TRBV5-1; d_gene: -; CDR3aa: CASSLEAQGSLANYEQYF; CDR3nt: TGCGCCAGCAGCTTGGAGGCACAGGGTTCGCTCGCGAATTACGAGCAGTACTTC
abundance: -; j_gene: TRBJ2-3; v_gene: TRBV15; d_gene: TRBD2; CDR3aa: CATSIPGLALPPSTDTQYF; CDR3nt: TGTGCCACCAGCATCCCGGGACTAGCGCTCCCCCCTAGCACAGATACGCAGTATTTT
abundance: -; j_gene: TRBJ2-7; v_gene: TRBV7-6; d_gene: -; CDR3aa: CASSPRESSYEQYF; CDR3nt: TGTGCCAGCAGCCCCCGCGAGAGCTCCTACGAGCAGTACTTC
abundance: -; j_gene: TRBJ2-1; v_gene: TRBV7-9; d_gene: -; CDR3aa: CASSFRPYNEQFF; CDR3nt: TGTGCCAGCAGCTTCCGACCTTACAATGAGCAGTTCTTC
abundance: -; j_gene: TRBJ2-1; v_gene: TRBV2; d_gene: TRBD2; CDR3aa: CASSDSGDYNEQFF; CDR3nt: TGTGCCAGCAGTGATAGCGGGGACTACAATGAGCAGTTCTTC
abundance: -; j_gene: TRBJ2-3; v_gene: TRBV7-6; d_gene: -; CDR3aa: CASSSTSTDTQYF; CDR3nt: TGTGCCAGCAGCTCTACTAGCACAGATACGCAGTATTTT
abundance: -; j_gene: TRBJ2-1; v_gene: TRBV12-5; d_gene: TRBD1; CDR3aa: CASGPYRGENEQFF; CDR3nt: TGTGCTAGTGGTCCTTACAGGGGAGAGAATGAGCAGTTCTTC
abundance: once; j_gene: TRBJ2-7; v_gene: TRBV7-3; d_gene: -; CDR3aa: CASSLKGSSGEQYF; CDR3nt: TGTGCCAGCAGCTTAAAAGGCTCGTCGGGGGAGCAGTACTTC
abundance: -; j_gene: TRBJ2-2; v_gene: TRBV28; d_gene: TRBD2; CDR3aa: CASSPGGNTGELFF; CDR3nt: TGTGCCAGCAGTCCGGGGGGTAACACCGGGGAGCTGTTTTTT
abundance: -; j_gene: TRBJ2-1; v_gene: TRBV5-1; d_gene: -; CDR3aa: CASSLVSSREQFF; CDR3nt: TGCGCCAGCAGCTTGGTTAGCTCCCGTGAGCAGTTCTTC
abundance: -; j_gene: TRBJ2-7; v_gene: TRBV5-1; d_gene: TRBD2; CDR3aa: CASSFGTNYEQYF; CDR3nt: TGCGCCAGCAGCTTCGGGACTAACTACGAGCAGTACTTC
abundance: -; j_gene: TRBJ1-1; v_gene: TRBV7-9; d_gene: -; CDR3aa: CASSLGTGNTEAFF; CDR3nt: TGTGCCAGCAGCTTAGGCACGGGGAACACTGAAGCTTTCTTT
abundance: -; j_gene: TRBJ2-2; v_gene: TRBV9; d_gene: TRBD1; CDR3aa: CASSVNRGDTGELFF; CDR3nt: TGTGCCAGCAGCGTAAACAGGGGTGACACCGGGGAGCTGTTTTTT
abundance: -; j_gene: TRBJ2-3; v_gene: TRBV27; d_gene: -; CDR3aa: CASSLWATNSSTDTQYF; CDR3nt: TGTGCCAGCAGTTTATGGGCGACTAACTCTAGCACAGATACGCAGTATTTT
abundance: -; j_gene: TRBJ2-3; v_gene: TRBV3-1; d_gene: -; CDR3aa: CASSQRTDQGTQYF; CDR3nt: TGTGCCAGCAGCCAACGGACGGACCAAGGTACGCAGTATTTT
abundance: -; j_gene: TRBJ2-5; v_gene: TRBV27; d_gene: -; CDR3aa: CASSFGPSIRETQYF; CDR3nt: TGTGCCAGCAGTTTCGGTCCGTCTATACGGGAGACCCAGTACTTC
abundance: -; j_gene: TRBJ1-1; v_gene: TRBV29-1; d_gene: -; CDR3aa: CSVGATEAFF; CDR3nt: TGCAGCGTTGGGGCGACTGAAGCTTTCTTT
abundance: -; j_gene: TRBJ2-3; v_gene: TRBV5-6; d_gene: -; CDR3aa: CASSSPLDYDTQYF; CDR3nt: TGTGCCAGCAGCTCCCCCCTGGATTATGATACGCAGTATTTT
abundance: -; j_gene: TRBJ1-3; v_gene: TRBV30; d_gene: -; CDR3aa: CAWSRVGADTIYF; CDR3nt: TGTGCCTGGAGCAGGGTGGGGGCGGACACCATATATTTT
abundance: -; j_gene: TRBJ1-3; v_gene: TRBV19; d_gene: -; CDR3aa: CASSTPGRPSGNTIYF; CDR3nt: TGTGCCAGTAGTACCCCGGGACGGCCATCTGGAAACACCATATATTTT
abundance: -; j_gene: TRBJ2-6; v_gene: TRBV29-1; d_gene: TRBD2; CDR3aa: CSAAGGPGGANVLTF; CDR3nt: TGCAGCGCAGCGGGAGGGCCTGGTGGGGCCAACGTCCTGACTTTC
abundance: -; j_gene: TRBJ1-4; v_gene: TRBV7-9; d_gene: TRBD1; CDR3aa: CASGTGGLGEKLFF; CDR3nt: TGTGCCAGCGGCACAGGGGGTCTGGGTGAAAAACTGTTTTTT
abundance: -; j_gene: TRBJ1-1; v_gene: TRBV13; d_gene: TRBD1; CDR3aa: CASSYGQVGHTEAFF; CDR3nt: TGTGCCAGCAGCTATGGACAGGTGGGGCACACTGAAGCTTTCTTT
abundance: -; j_gene: TRBJ2-7; v_gene: TRBV7-9; d_gene: TRBD2; CDR3aa: CASRSGNSYEQYF; CDR3nt: TGTGCCAGCAGAAGCGGGAACTCCTACGAGCAGTACTTC